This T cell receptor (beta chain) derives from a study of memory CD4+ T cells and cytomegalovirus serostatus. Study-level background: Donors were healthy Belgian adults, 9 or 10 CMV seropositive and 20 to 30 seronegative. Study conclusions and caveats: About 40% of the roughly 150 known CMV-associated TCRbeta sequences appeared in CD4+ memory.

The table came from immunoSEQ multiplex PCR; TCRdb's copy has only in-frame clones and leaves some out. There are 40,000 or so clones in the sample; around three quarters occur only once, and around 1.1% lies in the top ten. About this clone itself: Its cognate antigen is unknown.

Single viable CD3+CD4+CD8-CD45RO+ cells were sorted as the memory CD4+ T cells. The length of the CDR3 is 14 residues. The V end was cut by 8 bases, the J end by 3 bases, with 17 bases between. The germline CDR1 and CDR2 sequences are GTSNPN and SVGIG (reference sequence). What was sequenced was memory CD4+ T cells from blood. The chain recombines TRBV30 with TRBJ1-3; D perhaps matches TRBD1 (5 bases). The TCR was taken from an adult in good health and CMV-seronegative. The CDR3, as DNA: TGTGCCCCCCGCGTTGGGGGTAGTGGAAACACCATATATTTT. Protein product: CAPRVGGSGNTIYF.